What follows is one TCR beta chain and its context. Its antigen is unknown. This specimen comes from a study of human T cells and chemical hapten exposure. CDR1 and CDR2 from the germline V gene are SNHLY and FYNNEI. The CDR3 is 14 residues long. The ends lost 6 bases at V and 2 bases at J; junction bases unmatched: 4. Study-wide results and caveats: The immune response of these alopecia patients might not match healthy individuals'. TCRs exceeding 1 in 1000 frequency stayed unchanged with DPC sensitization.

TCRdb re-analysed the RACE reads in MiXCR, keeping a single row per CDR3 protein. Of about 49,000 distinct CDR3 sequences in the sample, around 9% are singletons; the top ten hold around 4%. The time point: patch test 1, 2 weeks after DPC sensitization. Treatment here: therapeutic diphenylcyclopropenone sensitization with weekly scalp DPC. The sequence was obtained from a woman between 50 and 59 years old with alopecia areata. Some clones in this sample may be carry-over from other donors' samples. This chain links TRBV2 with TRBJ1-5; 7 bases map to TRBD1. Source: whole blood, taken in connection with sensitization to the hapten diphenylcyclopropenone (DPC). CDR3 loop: CASSSGTGNQPQHF. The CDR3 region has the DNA TGTGCCAGCAGCTCCGGGACAGGCAATCAGCCCCAGCATTTT.